This TCR beta chain was identified in a study of blood T cell repertoires in COVID-19. V lost 2 bases, J lost 0 bases, and 9 bases stayed unmatched. Germline-derived CDR1 and CDR2 are SGHTA and FQGNSA. The CDR3 totals 18 residues. TCRdb keeps only in-frame clones here, not all; method: immunoSEQ multiplex PCR. The sample lists fewer than 350,000 clones, approximately 90% seen once, with approximately 2.5% in the top ten. Cohort assignment relied on participant-reported clinical history. The chain joins TRBV7-2 to TRBJ2-3; 9 positions match TRBD2. The sample taken for sequencing was PBMCs or T cells enriched from blood (not recorded which). The origin of this receptor is a woman aged 40 to 49 with acute COVID-19. CDR3 bases: TGTGCCAGCAGCTTATCGGCTAGCGGGAAAGGAAGCACAGATACGCAGTATTTT. This codes for CASSLSASGKGSTDTQYF.